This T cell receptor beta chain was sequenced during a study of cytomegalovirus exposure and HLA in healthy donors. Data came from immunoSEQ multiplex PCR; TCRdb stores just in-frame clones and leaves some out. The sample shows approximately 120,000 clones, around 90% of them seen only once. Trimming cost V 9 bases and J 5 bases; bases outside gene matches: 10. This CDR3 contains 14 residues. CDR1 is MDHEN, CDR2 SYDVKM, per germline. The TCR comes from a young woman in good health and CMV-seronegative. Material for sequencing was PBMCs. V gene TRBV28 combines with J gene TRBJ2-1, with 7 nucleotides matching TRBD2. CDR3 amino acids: CASAWGGADNEQFF. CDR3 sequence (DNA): TGTGCCAGTGCCTGGGGAGGGGCGGACAATGAGCAGTTCTTC.